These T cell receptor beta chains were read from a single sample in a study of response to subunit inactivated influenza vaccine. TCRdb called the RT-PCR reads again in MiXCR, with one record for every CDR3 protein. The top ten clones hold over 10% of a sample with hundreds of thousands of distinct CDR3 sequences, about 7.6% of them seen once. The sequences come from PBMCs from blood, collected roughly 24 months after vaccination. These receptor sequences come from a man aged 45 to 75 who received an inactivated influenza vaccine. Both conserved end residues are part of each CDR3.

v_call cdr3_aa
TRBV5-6 CASSEHYREVVNTIYF
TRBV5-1 CASSLPNRETEAFF
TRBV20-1 CSARGLAGVTDTQYF
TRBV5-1 CASSAASSYEQYF
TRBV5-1 CASSLSGRDTQYF
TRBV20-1 CSARDSTPTGQYF
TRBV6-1 CASSRRPGPSNTGELFF
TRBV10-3 CAISAGTGGFNEQFF
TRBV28 CASSFVGGVKTQYF
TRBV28 CASIPRGQGARYEQYF
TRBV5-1 CASSLAQGLNTEAFF
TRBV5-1 CASSNRDSQETQYF
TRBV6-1 CASSAGGVGEKLFF
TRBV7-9 CASSSELTGNSPLHF
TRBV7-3 CASSLGPSRRDTDTQYF
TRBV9 CASSPNPTGSYEQYF
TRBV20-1 CSASGGNQPQHF
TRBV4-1 CASSQTQGASYGYTF
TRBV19 CATQMPGGFYGYTF
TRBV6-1 CASSTREGYGYTF
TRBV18 CASSPAGGNLYEQYF
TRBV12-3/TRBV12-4 CASSRPPEKLFF
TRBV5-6 CASSLLGRGRTNSYYGYTF
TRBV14 CASSQMGSYNEQFF
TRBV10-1 CASSRAAGELFF
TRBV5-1 CASSLYIGTGIYNEQFF
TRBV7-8 CASSLRTGGNGRTQYF
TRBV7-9 CASSPEDRGIGELFF
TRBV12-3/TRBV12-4 CASSSGWVQFF
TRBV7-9 CASRDSGTSNEQFF
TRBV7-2 CASSFGTAEAFF
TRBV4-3 CASSQEPGQGYGSYTF
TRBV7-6 CASSPSSSGGSSYEQYF
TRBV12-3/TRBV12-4 CASSLRPQAYNSPLHF
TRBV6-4 CASSPWDRDARPRSETQYF
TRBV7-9 CASSLGRTGGLETQYF
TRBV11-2 CASSHRLDRVGHEQFF
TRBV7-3 CASSHDGPYNEQFF
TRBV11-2 CASSPGGGSMGNQPQHF
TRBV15 CATSSRLAGRGEQYF
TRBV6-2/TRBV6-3 CASTRPGPRGTDTQYF
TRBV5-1 CASSSTGEKLFF
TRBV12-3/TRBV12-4 CASCLRDYRGAYDYGYTF
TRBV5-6 CASSSLEPLVTEQFF
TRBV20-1 CSARGGSGGVSSYEQYF
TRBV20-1 CSAKRTSGETQYF